This T cell receptor (beta chain) was documented in a study of control samples from healthy donors and cancer patients. CDR3 length: 15 amino acids. CDR1 MRHNA and CDR2 SNTAGT come from the germline V gene. Trimming removed 4 bases from V and 0 bases from J, with 7 bases in between. The assay was immunoSEQ multiplex PCR, and TCRdb's table has in-frame clones only and misses some. This table has over 100,000 clones, 90% appearing once. The sequencing input was blood. This TCR came from a human donor in good health. The donor label of this sample is uncertain. V and J are TRBV6-4 and TRBJ2-6; D is undetermined. The CDR3 protein is CASSVTHSGANVLTF. The CDR3 region has the DNA TGTGCCAGCAGTGTGACACACTCTGGGGCCAACGTCCTGACTTTC.